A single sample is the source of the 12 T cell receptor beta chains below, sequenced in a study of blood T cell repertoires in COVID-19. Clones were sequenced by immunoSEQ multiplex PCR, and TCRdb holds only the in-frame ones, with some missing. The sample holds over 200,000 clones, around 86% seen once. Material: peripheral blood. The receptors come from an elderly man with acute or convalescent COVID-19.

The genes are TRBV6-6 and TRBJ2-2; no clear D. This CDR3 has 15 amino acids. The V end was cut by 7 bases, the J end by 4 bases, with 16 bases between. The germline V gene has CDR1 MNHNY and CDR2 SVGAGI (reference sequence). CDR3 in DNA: TGTGCCAGCACTTTACCGGTGGTGAGCACCGGGGAGCTGTTTTTT. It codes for CASTLPVVSTGELFF.

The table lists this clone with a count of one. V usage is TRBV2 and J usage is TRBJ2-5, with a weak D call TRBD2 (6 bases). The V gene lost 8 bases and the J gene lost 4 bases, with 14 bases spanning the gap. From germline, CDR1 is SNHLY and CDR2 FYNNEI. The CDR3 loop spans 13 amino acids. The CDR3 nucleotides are TGTGCCAGCGGAGGGCCGCTGAGAGAGACCCAGTACTTC. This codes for CASGGPLRETQYF.

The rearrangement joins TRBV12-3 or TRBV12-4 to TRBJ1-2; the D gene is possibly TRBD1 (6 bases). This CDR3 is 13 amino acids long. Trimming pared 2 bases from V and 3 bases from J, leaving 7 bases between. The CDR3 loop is CASSLNRDYGYTF. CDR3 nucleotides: TGTGCCAGCAGTTTAAACAGGGACTATGGCTACACCTTC.

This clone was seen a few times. The CDR3 loop reads CASSLTLAPLGNEQFF. As DNA, the CDR3 is TGTGCCAGCAGCTTGACGCTAGCGCCCCTTGGGAATGAGCAGTTCTTC. The V and J genes are TRBV7-2 and TRBJ2-1; possibly TRBD2 for D (6 bases). The CDR3 is made up of 16 amino acids. The germline V and J ends were trimmed by 3 bases and 7 bases, with 19 bases remaining between them. Germline V lookup: CDR1 SGHTA, CDR2 FQGNSA.

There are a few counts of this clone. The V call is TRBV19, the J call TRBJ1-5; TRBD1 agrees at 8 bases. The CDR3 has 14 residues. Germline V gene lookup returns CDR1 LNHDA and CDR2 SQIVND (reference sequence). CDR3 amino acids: CAPDRARANQPQHF. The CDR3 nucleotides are TGTGCTCCGGACAGGGCTCGGGCCAATCAGCCCCAGCATTTT.

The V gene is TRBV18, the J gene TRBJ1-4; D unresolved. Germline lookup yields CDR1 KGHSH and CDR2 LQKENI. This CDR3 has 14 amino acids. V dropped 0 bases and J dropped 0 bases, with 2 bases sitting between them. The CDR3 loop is CASSPPATNEKLFF. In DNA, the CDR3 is TGTGCCAGCTCACCACCCGCAACTAATGAAAAACTGTTTTTT.

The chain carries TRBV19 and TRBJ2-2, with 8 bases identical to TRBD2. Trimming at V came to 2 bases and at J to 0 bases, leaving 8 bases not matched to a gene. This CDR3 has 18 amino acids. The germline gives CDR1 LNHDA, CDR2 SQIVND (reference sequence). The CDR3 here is CASSIQLGLAPNTGELFF. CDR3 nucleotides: TGTGCCAGTAGTATACAGCTCGGACTAGCTCCGAACACCGGGGAGCTGTTTTTT.

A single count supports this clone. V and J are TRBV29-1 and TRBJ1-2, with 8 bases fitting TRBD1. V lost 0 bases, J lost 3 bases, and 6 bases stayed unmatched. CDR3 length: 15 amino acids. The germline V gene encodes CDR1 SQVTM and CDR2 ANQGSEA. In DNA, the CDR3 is TGCAGCGTTGAAGATCCGGGACAGGTCTACTATGGCTACACCTTC. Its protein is CSVEDPGQVYYGYTF. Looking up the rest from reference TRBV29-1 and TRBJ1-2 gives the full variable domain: SAVISQKPSRDICQRGTSLTIQCQVDSQVTMMFWYRQQPGQSLTLIATANQGSEATYESGFVIDKFPISRPNLTFSTLTVSNMSPEDSSIYLCSVEDPGQVYYGYTFGSGTRLTVV.

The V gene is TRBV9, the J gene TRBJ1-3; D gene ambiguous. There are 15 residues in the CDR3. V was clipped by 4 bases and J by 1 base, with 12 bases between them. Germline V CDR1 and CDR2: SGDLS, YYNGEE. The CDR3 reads CASSPRRGSGNTIYF. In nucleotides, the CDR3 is TGTGCCAGCAGCCCGAGACGGGGATCTGGAAACACCATATATTTT. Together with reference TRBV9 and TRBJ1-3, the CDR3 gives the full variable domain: DSGVTQTPKHLITATGQRVTLRCSPRSGDLSVYWYQQSLDQGLQFLIQYYNGEERAKGNILERFSAQQFPDLHSELNLSSLELGDSALYFCASSPRRGSGNTIYFGEGSWLTVV.

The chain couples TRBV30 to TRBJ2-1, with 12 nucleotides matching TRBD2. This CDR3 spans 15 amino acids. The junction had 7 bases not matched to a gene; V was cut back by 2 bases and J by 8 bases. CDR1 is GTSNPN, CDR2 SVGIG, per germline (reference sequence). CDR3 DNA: TGTGCCTGGAGTCCTCTAGCGGGAGGGCGGGATGAGCAGTTCTTC. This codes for CAWSPLAGGRDEQFF.

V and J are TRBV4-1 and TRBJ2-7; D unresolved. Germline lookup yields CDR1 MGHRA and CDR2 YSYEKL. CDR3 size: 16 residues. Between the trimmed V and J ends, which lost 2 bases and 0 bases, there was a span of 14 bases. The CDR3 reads CASSQYLSGTSYEQYV. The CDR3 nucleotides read TGCGCCAGCAGCCAATATTTGTCAGGTACCTCCTACGAGCAGTACGTC.

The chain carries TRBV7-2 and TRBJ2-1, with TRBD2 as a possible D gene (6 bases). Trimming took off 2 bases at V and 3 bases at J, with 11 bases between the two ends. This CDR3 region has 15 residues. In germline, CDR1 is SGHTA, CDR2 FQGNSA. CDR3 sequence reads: CASSLLGGSYNEQFF. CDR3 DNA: TGTGCCAGCAGCTTACTCGGGGGAAGCTACAATGAGCAGTTCTTC.